Listed below are T cell receptor beta chains from one sample, sequenced in a study of long-term antiretroviral therapy in people with HIV. Profiled with immunoSEQ multiplex PCR; TCRdb holds only in-frame clones, not every one. The profile covers 15,000 to 20,000 clones, with around nine tenths appearing a single time and around 12% taken by the ten largest. The material sequenced was unsorted PBMCs, taken 0.7 years before starting antiretroviral therapy. These TCRs come from a man between 50 and 59 years old with HIV. The CDR3 runs from the conserved cysteine through the conserved F or W. D genes are given only for firm matches. A clone size is listed for some rows: how often the clone was seen (once, few, many), or a class if it is expanded.

TGTGCCAGGATGCTCCGGACTAGCGGGAGTGGCACAGATACGCAGTATTTT CARMLRTSGSGTDTQYF TRBV27 once TRBD2 TRBJ2-3
TGTGCCAGCTCAGGGGGGGTTAGCACAGATACGCAGTATTTT CASSGGVSTDTQYF TRBV25-1 once - TRBJ2-3
TGCGCCAGCAGCCAATTGCTGAACACTGAAGCTTTCTTT CASSQLLNTEAFF TRBV5-1 - - TRBJ1-1
TGTGCCAGCAGCGGTGGGGCAGGCGCCACAGATACGCAGTATTTT CASSGGAGATDTQYF TRBV9 - - TRBJ2-3
TGTGCCAGCAGCTTGATACAGCCGAATGAAAAACTGTTTTTT CASSLIQPNEKLFF TRBV5-6 - - TRBJ1-4
TGTGCCAGCAGTGTAGGACAGGGGAAGCGAGAGCAGTACTTC CASSVGQGKREQYF TRBV6-1 - TRBD1 TRBJ2-7
TGTGCCATCACCAACTTAGGGGGCGAGCAGTACTTC CAITNLGGEQYF TRBV10-3 - - TRBJ2-7
TGTGCCAGTAGTCTTGACTTCCAGGGGGGCACCTACGAGCAGTACTTC CASSLDFQGGTYEQYF TRBV19 - - TRBJ2-7
TGCGCCAGCAGCTTGGCGGGGGGTTCGTATACTGAAGCTTTCTTT CASSLAGGSYTEAFF TRBV5-1 - - TRBJ1-1
TGCAGCGTAGGGTTCACAGATACGCAGTATTTT CSVGFTDTQYF TRBV29-1 - - TRBJ2-3
TGCGCCAGCAGCTCACCCAAGATCTCGACAGGGTTGGCCTACGAGCAGTACTTC CASSSPKISTGLAYEQYF TRBV5-1 - TRBD1 TRBJ2-7
TGTGCCAGCAGTTTAGGGGCAGGGGGCTTTCGCAATCAGCCCCAGCATTTT CASSLGAGGFRNQPQHF TRBV28 once TRBD1 TRBJ1-5
TGTGCCTGGAATCGGGACAGGGGCCTAAATCAGCCCCAGCATTTT CAWNRDRGLNQPQHF TRBV30 once TRBD1 TRBJ1-5
TGTGCCAGCAGTTTATCCCAGGGGCCAGAGACCCAGTACTTC CASSLSQGPETQYF TRBV28 - - TRBJ2-5
TGTGCCAGCAGTTTCAACAGGGGAGAGACCCAGTACTTC CASSFNRGETQYF TRBV27 - TRBD1 TRBJ2-5
TGCGCCAGCAACAAAGACGGGCAGACGATGAACACCGGGGAGCTGTTTTTT CASNKDGQTMNTGELFF TRBV4-1 - - TRBJ2-2
TGTGCCATCAGTGAGGATGGAGGGCCCGTCTCCTACAATGAGCAGTTCTTC CAISEDGGPVSYNEQFF TRBV10-3 - - TRBJ2-1
TGTGCCAGCAGCTTGGACAACTATTCACCCCTCCACTTT CASSLDNYSPLHF TRBV11-2 - - TRBJ1-6
TGTGCCAGCAGTTACAACAGGGGGAGTGTAAACACTGAAGCTTTCTTT CASSYNRGSVNTEAFF TRBV6-5 few TRBD1 TRBJ1-1
TGTGCCACCAGCCACGGGGGCAGGGCGAACACTGAAGCTTTCTTT CATSHGGRANTEAFF TRBV15 - - TRBJ1-1
TGTGCCAGCAGTGGGGGTGCTGAAGCTTTCTTT CASSGGAEAFF TRBV6-1 - - TRBJ1-1
TGTGCCAGCAGCCCCAGAGGGATCGAGCAGTACTTC CASSPRGIEQYF TRBV9 - - TRBJ2-7
TGTGCCAGCAGCTTACAGCGGGGGGCAACATACAATGAGCAGTTCTTC CASSLQRGATYNEQFF TRBV7-3 few TRBD2 TRBJ2-1
TGTGCCAGCAGCTTCGAGGGCTTTAATCAGCCCCAGCATTTT CASSFEGFNQPQHF TRBV11-1 - - TRBJ1-5
TGTGCCAGCAGCTTAGCGTTGCAGGGGTCCACTGAAGCTTTCTTT CASSLALQGSTEAFF TRBV7-8 - - TRBJ1-1
TGTGCCAGCAGCGCGGGACTAGCGGCCTACGAGCAGTACTTC CASSAGLAAYEQYF TRBV5-8 - TRBD2 TRBJ2-7
TGTGCCAGCAGTTACTCGAGGGGCGCGGGGTACGAGCAGTACTTC CASSYSRGAGYEQYF TRBV6-5 - - TRBJ2-7